The clone carrying this T cell receptor beta chain was recorded at least ten times. These data come from a study of metastatic and nonmetastatic thyroid tumors. From the PCR reads, TCRdb re-called clones with MiXCR. This sample has approximately 30,000 clones, with roughly 3.7% found just once. This CDR3 comprises 15 residues. Germline assignment: CDR1 WSHSY and CDR2 SAAADI. Unmatched junction bases numbered 6, after V lost 3 bases and J lost 5 bases. Until they underwent thyroid surgery, no patient had received any treatment. V usage is TRBV10-2 and J usage is TRBJ2-3, with 9 bases aligning to TRBD2. The sequence came from a male donor with papillary thyroid cancer or a benign thyroid nodule (not recorded which). Some clones in this sample may be carry-over from other donors' samples. The sample consisted of blood. CDR3: CASSDQREVGDTQYF. The CDR3 nucleotides read TGCGCCAGCAGTGATCAGCGGGAGGTAGGAGATACGCAGTATTTT.